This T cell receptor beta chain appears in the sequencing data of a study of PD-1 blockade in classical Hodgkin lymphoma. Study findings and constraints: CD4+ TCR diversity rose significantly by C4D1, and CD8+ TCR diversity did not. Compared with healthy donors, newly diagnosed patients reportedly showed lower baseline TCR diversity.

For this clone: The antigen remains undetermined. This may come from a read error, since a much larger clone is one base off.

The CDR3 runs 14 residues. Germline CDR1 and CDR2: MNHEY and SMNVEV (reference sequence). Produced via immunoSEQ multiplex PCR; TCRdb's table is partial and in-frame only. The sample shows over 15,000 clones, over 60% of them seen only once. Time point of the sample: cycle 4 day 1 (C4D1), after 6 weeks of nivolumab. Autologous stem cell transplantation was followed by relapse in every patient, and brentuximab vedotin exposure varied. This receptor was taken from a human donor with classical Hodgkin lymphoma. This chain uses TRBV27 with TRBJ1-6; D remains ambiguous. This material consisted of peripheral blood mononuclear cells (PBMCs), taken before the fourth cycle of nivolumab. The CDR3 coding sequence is TGTGCCAGCGGGCCCGGCACCTATAATTCACCCCTCCGCTTT. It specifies CASGPGTYNSPLRF.